This TCR beta chain comes out of a study of cytomegalovirus exposure and HLA in healthy donors (dated by TCRdb to about 2017). Regarding the research as a whole: An earlier analysis of roughly 630 of the donors reported about 250 Gb of sequence data and about 100 million unique TCR beta sequences from about 180 million T cells. An early release covering 500 to 750 HLA-typed donors comprised roughly 300 gigabases of sequencing data and some 79 million unique TCR sequences. Of the 300 to 450 genotyped donors, less than 90% were placed in the genetic ancestry cluster associated with self-reported Caucasian donors. The aim of the study was to test whether cataloging public T cell receptors could identify signatures of past pathogen exposure. Using immunosequencing, the study profiled T cell repertoires from about 610 subjects and related those repertoires to cytomegalovirus serostatus. In addition to the first cohort of hundreds of subjects, a separate validation cohort of approximately 120 different subjects was used. High-throughput TCR immunosequencing, statistical association of individual TCRs with disease status, and machine learning were combined to predict cytomegalovirus infection status. A later analysis re-examined previously published TCR beta repertoires from 500 to 700 donors and added high-resolution HLA genotyping to investigate patterns of TCR occurrence. In the later analysis, no new phenotypic data were used to find candidate immune exposures; instead, reliance was placed on TCR beta sequences and their occurrence across donors. An earlier analysis of approximately 580 of the donors used high-throughput TCR beta sequencing to judge whether each TCR beta V gene segment behaved as functional or pseudogenic. Donor age, sex, ethnicity and CMV serostatus were compiled together with the repertoire data. In a later genetic analysis, genome-wide SNP genotypes for about three fifths of the roughly 670 donors were used, and that subset was treated as a discovery cohort. All discovery cohort repertoires had been generated on a single sequencing platform. Class I and class II HLA loci were covered by the typing at four-digit resolution. The number of typed donors differed by locus: about 620-630 for A, B, C, DRB1 and DQB1; some 540 for DQA1; approximately 610 for DPA1; and around 490 for DPB1. About 5 DR-DQ haplotypes were handled as single units for association and clustering, since linkage in the cohort was strong. Across some 400 genotyped donors of the cohort, an average of approximately 240,000 unique TCR beta nucleotide sequences per donor were sequenced, and around 19% of those sequences were non-productive. The full study reports these points: A cluster of highly shared sequence variants was judged likely to be a technical artifact of the sequencing pipeline. Linkage disequilibrium might explain the correlated functional status among segregating V segments, but an unknown experimental factor could not be ruled out. In a later analysis, HLA-associated TCR beta chains showed more clonal expansion and lower generation probabilities than non-associated chains that were equally common. According to the authors, the approach could potentially be generalized to other disease states and immunological phenotypes. Broadly in line with IMGT annotations, most TCR beta V segments showed up in productive rearrangements about 87% or about 30% of the time in an earlier analysis of a few hundred of the donors. Cytomegalovirus status was reported to be diagnosed by the classifier with high specificity and sensitivity in both the original and validation cohorts. In a later genetic analysis, fewer N-insertions in productive TCRs were reported among donors in an Asian-associated ancestry cluster than the roughly 700-donor mean. Because counts were too low, 15 to 20 rarely observed V segments, including chromosome 9 orphons, were left out of the earlier analysis of about 620 of the donors. In a later analysis, the rate of TCR association differed among HLA loci, with DRB1 alleles having the most associated TCRs and HLA-C alleles having the fewest. In vitro tests confirmed that a few of the cytomegalovirus-associated TCR beta chains recognize cytomegalovirus antigens. Because the 87-base-pair reads could not distinguish some IMGT-functional V segments, including TRBV6-2 and TRBV6-3, those segments were excluded. While some public TCRs were present in many individuals, most TCR sequences turned up only very rarely across donors. Only TCR beta chains were sequenced in this cohort, and the absence of alpha or paired-chain data limited detectable features. According to a later analysis, parvovirus B19, influenza, CMV and Epstein-Barr virus appeared linked to several top co-occurrence clusters. The study gave a list of 150 to 200 TCR beta chains associated with cytomegalovirus. When HLA alleles, especially DR and DQ, strongly co-occurred, TCR associations were difficult to assign to individual alleles. HLA typing was unavailable for some donors at each locus, so association tests used only the typed subset. According to a later analysis, most CMV-associated TCR beta chains appeared to be HLA-restricted, and the HLA associations seemed to be driven largely by CMV exposure. Presence/absence analyses assumed roughly uniform sequencing depth across donors, an assumption that may not hold. A further reported finding was that TCR beta sequences accurately predicted the HLA-A and HLA-B alleles for most subjects in the first cohort. At a false discovery rate of 0.05, a later analysis linked around 15,000 TCR beta sequences to specific HLA alleles. For the cohort, immune exposure information was limited to CMV serostatus. V-gene and J-gene trimming of TCR beta chains was associated with a missense DCLRE1C variant in a later genetic analysis, and the association was replicated in an independent cohort.

The cohort consisted of hundreds of healthy bone marrow donors. All cohort members were sampled while nominally healthy, although unrecorded immune exposures were likely present. The donor tested CMV seronegative and was one of the 352 seronegative cohort members. A peripheral blood sample was provided by each donor, and peripheral blood mononuclear cells were used for TCR beta sequencing. Genomic DNA extraction from the blood cell samples was performed with the Qiagen DNeasy Blood Extraction Kit. Worth noting for this clone: This clone's antigen is unknown.

CDR1 is given as LNHDA and CDR2 as SQIVND, both from the germline V gene (reference sequence). The CDR3 runs 17 amino acids, cysteine and phenylalanine included. The CDR3 DNA has 51 bases and is translated from base 1. V loses 5 bases, J loses 0 bases, and the germline ends lie 17 bases apart. Receptor libraries were prepared by the immunoSEQ multiplex PCR assay. The multiplex PCR relied on a mix of 60 forward primers for TCR Vbeta segments and 13 reverse primers for TCR Jbeta segments. A multiplex PCR assay on genomic DNA amplified the CDR3 region of rearranged TCR beta genes. Amplified TCR beta libraries were sequenced as 87-base-pair reads on the Illumina HiSeq System. In the source study's methods: Across the 670 or so repertoires, a later analysis counted 80 million or so unique TCR beta chains, around 11 million of which were shared by at least two donors. Raw reads were error-corrected and collapsed into unique sequences by a nearest-neighbor algorithm in which closely related sequences were merged to remove PCR and sequencing errors. Alignment of CDR3 sequences to IMGT reference sequences was used to assign V, D and J gene segments. For a sequence to be retained, a match of at least six nucleotides to both a V gene segment and a J gene segment was required. Rearrangements were classified as productive when the CDR3 lacked stop codons and remained in frame with V and J, and all other rearrangements were classified as non-productive. CDR3 was defined according to IMGT convention as the region running from the second conserved V-encoded cysteine to the conserved J-encoded phenylalanine. In an earlier analysis of 500 to 650 of the donors, sequences lacking an unambiguous match to a single V gene segment were excluded. In an earlier analysis of 587 of the donors, V segments were called functional above 56.7% productive rearrangements and were called segregating when the between-donor standard deviation exceeded 5%. A statistical classification framework was built for diagnosing cytomegalovirus status from the catalog of TCR beta chain sequences. In a later analysis, V and J genes were assigned by comparing TCR nucleotide sequences against IMGT/GENE-DB human TR gene sequences. A later analysis assigned CDR3 sequences and most-parsimonious VDJ recombination scenarios with the TCRdist pipeline. In a later analysis, each TCR beta chain was defined by its CDR3 amino acid sequence together with its V-gene family, and reads without a unique V-gene family were excluded. As a way to deal with suspected cross-contamination and a sequencing artifact, a later analysis dropped nearly 600 nucleotide sequences that were highly shared and had low generation probability. For each public chain, a later analysis derived a clonal expansion index from normalized ranks of inferred template counts within each repertoire. A later analysis computed generation probabilities with a VDJ recombination model fitted to out-of-frame rearrangements, and checked the results against IGoR. In a later analysis, hypergeometric tests were used to score TCR-TCR, TCR-HLA and TCR-CMV co-occurrence, with a repertoire-size bias correction applied to TCR pairs. To estimate false discovery rates, a later analysis permuted the HLA or CMV assignments 20 times. In a later analysis, co-occurring TCRs were grouped with DBSCAN, and TCRdist sequence similarity was added when clustering was performed within HLA-allele-positive subsets. Repertoires with fewer than 30,000 or more than 120,000 public chains, plus five repertoires with anomalous nucleotide sharing, were excluded from co-occurrence clustering. The clones in this table, taken by TCRdb from immuneACCESS, are in-frame only. Not every clone is retained; where verified, under half of the shortfall comes from an unresolved V gene, and the cause of the rest is unknown. The DNA gave D and trimming, while V, J and clone size come from that table. The table kept for this sample lists 60,000 to 70,000 clones. Less than 20% of the sample goes to the ten largest clones.

The receptor chain draws on TRBV19 and TRBJ1-5; the D gene assignment is ambiguous. The origin of this receptor is a boy aged 5-17 years in good health and CMV-seronegative. Specimen: PBMCs. The CDR3 region reads CASSPRGLLYSNQPQHF. The bases read TGTGCCAGTAGTCCACGCGGCCTACTTTATAGCAATCAGCCCCAGCATTTT.